This T cell receptor (beta chain) was profiled in a study of blood T cell repertoires in COVID-19. Study-wide context: Donors in the United States, Italy and Spain gave samples during acute or convalescent COVID-19. T cells, B-cell-depleted T cells, or PBMCs provided the cDNA or gDNA that served as material.

A single count supports this clone. CDR3 size: 17 residues. The V gene lost 6 bases and the J gene lost 2 bases, with 18 bases spanning the gap. Germline CDR1 and CDR2: SGHDT and YYEEEE. Sequenced by immunoSEQ multiplex PCR; TCRdb stores in-frame clones only, minus some. The sample lists about 360,000 clones; 80% to 90% were seen once. The sequenced sample was peripheral blood. This rearrangement joins TRBV5-6 to TRBJ2-6; D not resolved. The sequence derives from a man under 40 with active or convalescent COVID-19. CDR3 sequence reads: CASNGPQPRPGANVLTF. The CDR3 DNA reads TGTGCCAGCAATGGGCCCCAGCCCAGGCCTGGGGCCAACGTCCTGACTTTC.